This TCR beta chain derives from a study of cytomegalovirus exposure and HLA in healthy donors. The PCR employed 60 Vbeta primers together with 13 Jbeta primers. Measured with immunoSEQ multiplex PCR; TCRdb has only the in-frame clones, and not every one. This table has approximately 77,000 clones, 72% appearing once. Whole-study results and caveats: As a later analysis revealed, most CMV-associated TCR beta chains appeared HLA-restricted. Using the classifier, cytomegalovirus status was reportedly diagnosed with high specificity and sensitivity. Rare TCR sequences dominated, though some public TCRs recurred in many donors.

Looked up from germline, CDR1 is MNHEY and CDR2 is SVGAGI. The CDR3 runs to 13 residues. Losses at the gene ends were 5 bases for V and 6 bases for J; bases not matched to a gene: 5. The table lists this clone with a few counts. Its antigen remains unidentified. The rearrangement links TRBV6-5 to TRBJ2-7, with TRBD1 identical over 9 bases. The sequence came from a man in his fifties or sixties in good health and CMV-seropositive. Sequencing input: PBMCs. The CDR3 coding sequence is TGTGCCAGCAGTCCGGGACAGGGAAGCGAGCAGTACTTC. Encoded protein: CASSPGQGSEQYF.